This T cell receptor beta chain was recorded in a study of shared clonotypes between healthy human individuals. Study in general: Each donor's CD4 naive and CD4 memory cells filled three plates apiece, CD8 naive two, and CD8 memory one.

Sequencing was performed with immunoSEQ multiplex PCR; in TCRdb, only in-frame clones are kept and a portion is missing. The sample holds about 590,000 clones, over 95% seen once. Positive CCR7 selection of CD45RO-negative cells yielded the naive CD8 cells, and terminally differentiated effector memory CD45RA+ cells were excluded. As regards this clone: As yet, its antigen is unknown.

The CDR3 is 13 amino acids. Between the trimmed V and J ends, which lost 3 bases and 2 bases, there was a span of 8 bases. The V gene's germline CDR1 is LNHDA and CDR2 SQIVND (reference sequence). Study-level results: The study generally estimated greater richness for naive than memory subsets. Depth was large, yet rarefaction showed that sorted-subset sequencing was incomplete. It was expected that sequencing depth would affect clonotype sharing among donors.

J is TRBJ2-7 and V is TRBV19; the D is unclear. The sample taken for sequencing was naive CD8+ T cells sorted from blood. This clonotype originated in a woman in her 30s in good health. DNA of the CDR3: TGTGCCAGTAGTATCGGGTACACCTACGAGCAGTACTTC. Protein: CASSIGYTYEQYF.